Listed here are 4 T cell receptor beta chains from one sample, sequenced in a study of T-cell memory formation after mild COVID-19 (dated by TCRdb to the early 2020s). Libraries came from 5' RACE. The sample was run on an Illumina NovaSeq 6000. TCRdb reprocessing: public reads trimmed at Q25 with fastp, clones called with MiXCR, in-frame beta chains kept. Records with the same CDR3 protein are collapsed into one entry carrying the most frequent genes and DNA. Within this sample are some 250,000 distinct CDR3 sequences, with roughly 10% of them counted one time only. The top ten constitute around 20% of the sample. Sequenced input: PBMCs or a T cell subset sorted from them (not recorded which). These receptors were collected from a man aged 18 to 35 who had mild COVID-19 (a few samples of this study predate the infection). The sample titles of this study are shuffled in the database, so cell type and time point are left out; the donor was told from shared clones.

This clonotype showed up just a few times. In DNA, the CDR3 is TGTGCCAGCAGCGTAAGGGGTATGAACACTGAAGCTTTCTTT. Translation gives CASSVRGMNTEAFF. This chain uses TRBV9 with TRBJ1-1; D is perhaps TRBD1 (5 bases). Germline assignment: CDR1 SGDLS and CDR2 YYNGEE. The CDR3 extends over 14 amino acids. V was clipped by 1 base and J by 0 bases, with 7 bases between them.

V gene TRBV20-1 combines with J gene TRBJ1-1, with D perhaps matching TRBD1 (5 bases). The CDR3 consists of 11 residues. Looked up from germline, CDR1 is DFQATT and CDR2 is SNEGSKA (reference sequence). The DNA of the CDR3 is TGCAGGGCAACAGGGAACACTGAAGCTTTCTTT. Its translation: CRATGNTEAFF.

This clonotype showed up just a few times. DNA for the CDR3: TGCAGTGCTAGAGATACGCCTTCCAACTACAATGAGCAGTTCTTC. Protein: CSARDTPSNYNEQFF. The rearrangement links TRBV20-1 to TRBJ2-1; D not resolved. Germline V gene lookup returns CDR1 DFQATT and CDR2 SNEGSKA (reference sequence). This CDR3 spans 15 amino acids. Deletions cut 0 bases from V and 3 bases from J, with 12 bases between.

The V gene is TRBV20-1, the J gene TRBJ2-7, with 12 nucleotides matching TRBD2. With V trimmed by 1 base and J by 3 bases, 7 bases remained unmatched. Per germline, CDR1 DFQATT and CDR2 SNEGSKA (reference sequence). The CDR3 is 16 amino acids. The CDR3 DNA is TGCAGTGCTAGAGCTATGGGACTAGCGGGCAACTACGAGCAGTACTTC. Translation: CSARAMGLAGNYEQYF.